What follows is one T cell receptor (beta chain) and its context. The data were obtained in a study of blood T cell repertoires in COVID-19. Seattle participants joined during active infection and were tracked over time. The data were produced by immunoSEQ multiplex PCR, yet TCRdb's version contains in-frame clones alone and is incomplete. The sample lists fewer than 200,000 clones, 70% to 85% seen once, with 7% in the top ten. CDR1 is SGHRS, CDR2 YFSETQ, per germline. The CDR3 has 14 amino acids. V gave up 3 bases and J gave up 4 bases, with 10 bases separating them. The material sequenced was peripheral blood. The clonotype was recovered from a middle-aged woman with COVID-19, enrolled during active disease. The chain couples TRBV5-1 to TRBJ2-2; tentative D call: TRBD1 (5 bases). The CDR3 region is CASSSPGATGELFF. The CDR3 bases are TGCGCCAGCAGCTCCCCTGGGGCCACCGGGGAGCTGTTTTTT.